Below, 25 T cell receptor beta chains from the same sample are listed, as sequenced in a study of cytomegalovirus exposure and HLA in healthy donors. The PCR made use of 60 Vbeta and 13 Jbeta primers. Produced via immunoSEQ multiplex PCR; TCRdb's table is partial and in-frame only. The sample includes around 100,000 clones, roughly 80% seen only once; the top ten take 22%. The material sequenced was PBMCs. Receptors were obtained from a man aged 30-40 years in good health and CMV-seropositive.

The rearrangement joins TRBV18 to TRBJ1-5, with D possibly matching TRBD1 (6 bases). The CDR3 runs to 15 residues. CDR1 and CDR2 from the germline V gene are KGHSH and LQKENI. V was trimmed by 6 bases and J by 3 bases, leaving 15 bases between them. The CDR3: CASSLGGQPNQPQHF. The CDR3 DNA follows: TGTGCCAGCTCCCTCGGCGGACAGCCCAATCAGCCCCAGCATTTT. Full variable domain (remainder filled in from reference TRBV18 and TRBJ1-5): NAGVMQNPRHLVRRRGQEARLRCSPMKGHSHVYWYRQLPEEGLKFMVYLQKENIIDESGMPKERFSAEFPKEGPSILRIQQVVRGDSAAYFCASSLGGQPNQPQHFGDGTRLSIL.

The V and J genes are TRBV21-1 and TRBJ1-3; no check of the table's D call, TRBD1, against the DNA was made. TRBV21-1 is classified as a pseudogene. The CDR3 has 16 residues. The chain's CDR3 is CASSTLPNNSGNTIYF. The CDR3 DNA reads TGTGCCAGCAGCACCCTTCCAAACAACTCTGGAAACACCATATATTTT.

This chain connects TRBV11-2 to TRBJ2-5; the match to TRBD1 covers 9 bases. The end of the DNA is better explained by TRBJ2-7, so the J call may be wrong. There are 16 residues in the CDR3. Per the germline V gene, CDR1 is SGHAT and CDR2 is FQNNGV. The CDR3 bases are TGTGCCAGCAGCTTAGCCTCCGGGACAGGGTTCGGCGAGCAGTACTTC. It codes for CASSLASGTGFGEQYF.

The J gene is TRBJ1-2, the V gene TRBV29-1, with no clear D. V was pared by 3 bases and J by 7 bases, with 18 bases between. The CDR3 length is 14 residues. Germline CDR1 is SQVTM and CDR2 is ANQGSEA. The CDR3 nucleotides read TGCAGCGTTGATCTCGGGGTGGAGCTGCTTGGCTACACCTTC. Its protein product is CSVDLGVELLGYTF.

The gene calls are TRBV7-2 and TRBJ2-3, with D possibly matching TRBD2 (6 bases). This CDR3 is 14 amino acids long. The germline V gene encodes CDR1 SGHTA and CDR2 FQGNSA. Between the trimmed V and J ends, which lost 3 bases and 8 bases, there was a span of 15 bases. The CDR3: CASSLVSRGLTQYF. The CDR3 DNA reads TGTGCCAGCAGCTTGGTTTCCCGGGGACTTACGCAGTATTTT.

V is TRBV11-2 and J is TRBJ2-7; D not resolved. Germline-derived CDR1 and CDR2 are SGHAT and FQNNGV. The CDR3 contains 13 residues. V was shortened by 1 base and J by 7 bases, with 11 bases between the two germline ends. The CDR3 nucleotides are TGTGCCAGCAGCTTAGGGCAGTACGGGGAGCAGTACTTC. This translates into CASSLGQYGEQYF.

CDR3 loop: CASSLAFQASEAFF. CDR3 DNA sequence: TGTGCCAGCAGCTTAGCGTTTCAGGCTTCTGAAGCTTTCTTT. The genes are TRBV7-9 and TRBJ1-1; no clear D gene. Germline loops: CDR1 SEHNR, CDR2 FQNEAQ (reference sequence). V shed 0 bases and J shed 6 bases, with 11 bases lying between them. The CDR3 totals 14 residues.

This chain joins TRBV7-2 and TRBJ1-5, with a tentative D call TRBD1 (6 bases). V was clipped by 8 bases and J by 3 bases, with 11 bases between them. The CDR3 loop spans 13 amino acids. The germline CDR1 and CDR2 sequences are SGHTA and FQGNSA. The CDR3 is CASGRGFNQPQHF. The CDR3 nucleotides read TGTGCCAGCGGCAGGGGTTTCAATCAGCCCCAGCATTTT.

CDR3 region: CASFGGVGTEAFF. The CDR3 nucleotides read TGCGCCAGCTTTGGGGGGGTCGGGACTGAAGCTTTCTTT. V and J are TRBV5-1 and TRBJ1-1, with a possible D match to TRBD1 (5 bases). The CDR3 sequence is 13 residues long. V was pared by 7 bases and J by 5 bases, with 15 bases between. CDR1 is SGHRS, CDR2 YFSETQ, per germline. Complete variable domain (other parts from reference TRBV5-1 and TRBJ1-1): KAGVTQTPRYLIKTRGQQVTLSCSPISGHRSVSWYQQTPGQGLQFLFEYFSETQRNKGNFPGRFSGRQFSNSRSEMNVSTLELGDSALYLCASFGGVGTEAFFGQGTRLTVV.

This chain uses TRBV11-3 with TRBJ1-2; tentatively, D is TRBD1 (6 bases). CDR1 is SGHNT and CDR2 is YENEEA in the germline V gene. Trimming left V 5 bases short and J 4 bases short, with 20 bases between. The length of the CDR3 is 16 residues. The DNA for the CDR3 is TGTGCCAGCAGCAACGACAGGCTGGGTATTTTCTATGGCTACACCTTC. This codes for CASSNDRLGIFYGYTF.

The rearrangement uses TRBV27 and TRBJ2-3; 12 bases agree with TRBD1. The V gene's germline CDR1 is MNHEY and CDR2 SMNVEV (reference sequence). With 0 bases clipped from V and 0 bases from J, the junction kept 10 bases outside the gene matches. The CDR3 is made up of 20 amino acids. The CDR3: CASSLSIRPGQGASTDTQYF. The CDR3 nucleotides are TGTGCCAGCAGTTTATCGATAAGGCCGGGACAGGGGGCCAGCACAGATACGCAGTATTTT.

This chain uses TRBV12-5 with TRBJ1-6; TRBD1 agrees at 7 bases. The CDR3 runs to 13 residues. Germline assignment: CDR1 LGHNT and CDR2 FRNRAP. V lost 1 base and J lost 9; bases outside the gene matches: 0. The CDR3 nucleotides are TGTGCTAGTGGTTTGGACAGGGGTTCACCCCTCCACTTT. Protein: CASGLDRGSPLHF.

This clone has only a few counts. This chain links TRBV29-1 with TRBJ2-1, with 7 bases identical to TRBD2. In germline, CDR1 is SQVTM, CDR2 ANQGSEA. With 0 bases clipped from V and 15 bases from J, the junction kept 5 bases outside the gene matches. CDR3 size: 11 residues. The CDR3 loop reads CSVEEGASGFF. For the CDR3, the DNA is TGCAGCGTTGAAGAGGGCGCTAGCGGGTTCTTC.

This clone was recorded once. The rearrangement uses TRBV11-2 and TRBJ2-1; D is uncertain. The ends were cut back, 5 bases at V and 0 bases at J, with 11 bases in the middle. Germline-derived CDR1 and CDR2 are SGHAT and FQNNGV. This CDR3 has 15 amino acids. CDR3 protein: CASSQIWSSYNEQFF. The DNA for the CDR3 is TGTGCCAGCAGCCAGATTTGGAGCTCCTACAATGAGCAGTTCTTC.

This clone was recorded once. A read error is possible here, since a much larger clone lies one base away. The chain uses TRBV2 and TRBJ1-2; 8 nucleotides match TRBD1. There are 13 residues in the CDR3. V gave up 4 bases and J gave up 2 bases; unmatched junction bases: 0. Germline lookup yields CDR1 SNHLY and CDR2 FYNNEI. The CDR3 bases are TGTGCCAGCAGTGGACAGGGGAACTATGGCTACACCTTC. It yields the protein CASSGQGNYGYTF. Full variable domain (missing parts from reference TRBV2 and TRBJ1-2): EPEVTQTPSHQVTQMGQEVILRCVPISNHLYFYWYRQILGQKVEFLVSFYNNEISEKSEIFDDQFSVERPDGSNFTLKIRSTKLEDSAMYFCASSGQGNYGYTFGSGTRLTVV.

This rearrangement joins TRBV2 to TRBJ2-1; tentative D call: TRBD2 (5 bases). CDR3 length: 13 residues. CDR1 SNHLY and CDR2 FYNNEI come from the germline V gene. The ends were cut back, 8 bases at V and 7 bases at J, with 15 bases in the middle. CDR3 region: CASGPSPGNEQFF. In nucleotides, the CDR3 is TGTGCCAGCGGTCCGAGCCCGGGGAATGAGCAGTTCTTC.

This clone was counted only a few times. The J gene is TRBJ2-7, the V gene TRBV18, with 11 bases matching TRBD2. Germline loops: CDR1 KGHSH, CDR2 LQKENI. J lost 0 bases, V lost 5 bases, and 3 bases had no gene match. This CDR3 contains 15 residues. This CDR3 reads CASSASGGPSYEQYV. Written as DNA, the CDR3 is TGTGCCAGCTCAGCTAGCGGGGGGCCCTCCTACGAGCAGTACGTC.

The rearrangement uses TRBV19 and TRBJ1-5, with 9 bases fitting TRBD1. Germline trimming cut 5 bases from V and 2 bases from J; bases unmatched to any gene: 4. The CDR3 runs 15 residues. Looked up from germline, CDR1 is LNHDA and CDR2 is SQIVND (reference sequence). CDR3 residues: CASSGQGSGNQPQHF. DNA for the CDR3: TGTGCCAGTAGTGGACAGGGGTCGGGCAATCAGCCCCAGCATTTT.

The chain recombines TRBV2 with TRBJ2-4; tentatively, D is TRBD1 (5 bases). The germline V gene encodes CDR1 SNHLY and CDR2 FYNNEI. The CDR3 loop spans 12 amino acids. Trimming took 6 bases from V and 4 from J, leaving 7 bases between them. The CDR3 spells CASSQGKNIQYF. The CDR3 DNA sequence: TGTGCCAGCAGCCAGGGAAAAAACATTCAGTACTTC.

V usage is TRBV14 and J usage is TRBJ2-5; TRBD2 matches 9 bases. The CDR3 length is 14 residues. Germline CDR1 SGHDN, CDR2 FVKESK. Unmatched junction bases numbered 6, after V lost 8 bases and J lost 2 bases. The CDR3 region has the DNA TGTGCCAGCGCCACCGGACTAGCGCAAGAGACCCAGTACTTC. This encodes CASATGLAQETQYF.

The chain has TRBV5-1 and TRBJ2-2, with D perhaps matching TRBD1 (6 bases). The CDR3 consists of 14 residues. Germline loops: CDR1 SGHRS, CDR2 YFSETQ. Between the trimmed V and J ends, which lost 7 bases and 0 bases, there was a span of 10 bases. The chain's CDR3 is CASEWTANTGELFF. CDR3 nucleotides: TGCGCCAGCGAATGGACAGCGAACACCGGGGAGCTGTTTTTT.

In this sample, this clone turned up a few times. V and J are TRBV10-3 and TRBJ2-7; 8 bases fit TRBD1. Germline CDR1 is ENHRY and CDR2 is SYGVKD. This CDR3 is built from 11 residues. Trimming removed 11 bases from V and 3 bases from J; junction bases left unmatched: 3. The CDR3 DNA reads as TGTGCCGCCGGGACAGGCTACGAGCAGTACGTC. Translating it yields CAAGTGYEQYV.

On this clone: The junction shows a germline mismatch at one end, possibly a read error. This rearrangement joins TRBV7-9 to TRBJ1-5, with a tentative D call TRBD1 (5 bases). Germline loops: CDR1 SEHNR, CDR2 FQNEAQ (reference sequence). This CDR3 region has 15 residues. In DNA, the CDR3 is TGTTCCAGCAGCCAATATACAGGTAACAATCAGCCCCAGCATTTT. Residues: CSSSQYTGNNQPQHF.

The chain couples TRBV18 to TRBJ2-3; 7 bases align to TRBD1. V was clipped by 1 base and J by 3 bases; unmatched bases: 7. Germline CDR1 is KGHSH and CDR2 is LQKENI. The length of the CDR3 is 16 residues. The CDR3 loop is CASSPRGGAGTDTQYF. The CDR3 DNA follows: TGTGCCAGCTCACCACGAGGGGGCGCCGGGACAGATACGCAGTATTTT.

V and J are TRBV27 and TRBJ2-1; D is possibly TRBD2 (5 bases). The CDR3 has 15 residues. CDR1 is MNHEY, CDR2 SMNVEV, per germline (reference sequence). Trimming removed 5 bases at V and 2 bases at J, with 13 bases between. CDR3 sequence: CASSRSGRAYNEQFF. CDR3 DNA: TGTGCCAGCAGTCGTTCGGGGAGAGCCTACAATGAGCAGTTCTTC.